The entry that follows covers one T cell receptor (beta chain) sequence. Primers: 60 V beta forward and 13 J beta reverse. Only in-frame clones appear in the TCRdb table, and some are missing; sequencing was by immunoSEQ multiplex PCR. This table has some 91,000 clones, 75% to 90% appearing once. This specimen belongs to a study of glioma-infiltrating T cells after dendritic cell vaccination. Time point given: after dendritic cell vaccination, including at tumor progression/relapse. J gave up 6 bases and V 0 bases, and 8 bases lay outside the gene matches. The CDR3 is 15 amino acids. Germline-derived CDR1 and CDR2 are GTSNPN and SVGIG (reference sequence).

The chain couples TRBV30 to TRBJ2-1; TRBD1 aligns across 7 bases. The clonotype comes from a human donor with glioblastoma. The sequencing used blood, collected after dendritic cell vaccination. The CDR3 loop reads CAWSVRVTGSNEQFF. The CDR3 DNA follows: TGTGCCTGGAGTGTACGAGTGACAGGGTCCAATGAGCAGTTCTTC.